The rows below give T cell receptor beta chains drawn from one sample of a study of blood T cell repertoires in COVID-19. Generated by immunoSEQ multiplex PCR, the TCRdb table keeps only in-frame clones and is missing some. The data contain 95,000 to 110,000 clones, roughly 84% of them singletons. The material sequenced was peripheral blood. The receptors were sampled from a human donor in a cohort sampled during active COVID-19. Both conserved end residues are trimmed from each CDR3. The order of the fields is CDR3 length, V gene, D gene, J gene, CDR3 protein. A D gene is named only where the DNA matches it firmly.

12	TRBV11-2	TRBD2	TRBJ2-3	ASSPGTSADTQY
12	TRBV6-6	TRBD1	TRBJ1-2	ASSYHTGGYGYT
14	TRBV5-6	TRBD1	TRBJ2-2	ASSWGTGMNTGELF
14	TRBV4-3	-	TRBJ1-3	ASSDRQAFSGNTIY
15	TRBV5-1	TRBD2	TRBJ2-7	ASSLVAPSGSRNEQY
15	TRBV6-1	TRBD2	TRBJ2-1	ASSGGLAPIPYNEQF
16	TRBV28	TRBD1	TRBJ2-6	ASTLSGQGVSGANVLT
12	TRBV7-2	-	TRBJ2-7	ASSSMGPPTEQY
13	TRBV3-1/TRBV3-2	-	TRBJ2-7	ASSQVSRFSREQY
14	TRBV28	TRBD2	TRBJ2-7	ASSPRSGTISYEQY
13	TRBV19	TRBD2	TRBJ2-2	ASSLSSGYTGELF
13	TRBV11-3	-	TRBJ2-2	ASSSLGLRGGELF
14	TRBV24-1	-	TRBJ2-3	ATSEPTGRGADTQY
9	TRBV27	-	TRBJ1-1	ASRQNTEAF
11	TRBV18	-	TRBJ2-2	ASSPPNTGELF
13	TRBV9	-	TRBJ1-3	ASSVAGVSGNTIY
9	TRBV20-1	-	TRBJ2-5	SAKLAETQY